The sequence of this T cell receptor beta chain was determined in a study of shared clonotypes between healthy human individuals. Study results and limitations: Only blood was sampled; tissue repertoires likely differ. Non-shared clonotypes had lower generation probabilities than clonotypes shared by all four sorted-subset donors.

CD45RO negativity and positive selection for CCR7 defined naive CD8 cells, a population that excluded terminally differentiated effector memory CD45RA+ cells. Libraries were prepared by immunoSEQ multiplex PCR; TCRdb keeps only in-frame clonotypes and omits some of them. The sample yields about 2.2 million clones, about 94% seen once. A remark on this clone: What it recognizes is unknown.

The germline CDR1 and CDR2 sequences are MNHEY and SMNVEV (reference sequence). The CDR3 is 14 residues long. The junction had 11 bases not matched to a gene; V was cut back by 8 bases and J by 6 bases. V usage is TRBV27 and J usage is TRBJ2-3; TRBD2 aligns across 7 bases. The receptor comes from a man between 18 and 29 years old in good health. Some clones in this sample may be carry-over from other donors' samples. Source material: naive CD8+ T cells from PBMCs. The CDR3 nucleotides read TGTGCCAGCGCGGTCGGCGGGAGTGCTGATACGCAGTATTTT. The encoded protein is CASAVGGSADTQYF.